The 8 T cell receptor beta chains in this list originate from one sample, sequenced in a study of cytomegalovirus exposure and HLA in healthy donors. Amplification used 60 Vbeta primers and 13 Jbeta primers. Measured with immunoSEQ multiplex PCR; TCRdb has only the in-frame clones, and not every one. The sample includes more than 150,000 clones, around 80% of them seen just once. Sequenced: PBMCs. The origin of the receptors is a woman in her thirties in good health and CMV-seronegative.

This clone was observed once. The V call is TRBV30, the J call TRBJ1-4; D possibly corresponds to TRBD1 (5 bases). The CDR3 extends over 12 amino acids. The germline V gene has CDR1 GTSNPN and CDR2 SVGIG (reference sequence). V was clipped by 5 bases and J by 7 bases, with 11 bases between them. CDR3 residues: CAWGTSREKLFF. As DNA, the CDR3 is TGTGCCTGGGGGACTTCCCGTGAAAAACTGTTTTTT.

The rearrangement uses TRBV5-1 and TRBJ1-6, with 7 bases fitting TRBD1. The length of the CDR3 is 17 residues. CDR1 is SGHRS, CDR2 YFSETQ, per germline. The ends lost 3 bases at V and 6 bases at J; junction bases unmatched: 12. DNA for the CDR3: TGCGCCAGCAGCTCGTTACAGGGGACAACGCCTAATTCACCCCTCCACTTT. Translation gives CASSSLQGTTPNSPLHF. Using reference TRBV5-1 and TRBJ1-6 for the parts outside the CDR3, the full variable domain is KAGVTQTPRYLIKTRGQQVTLSCSPISGHRSVSWYQQTPGQGLQFLFEYFSETQRNKGNFPGRFSGRQFSNSRSEMNVSTLELGDSALYLCASSSLQGTTPNSPLHFGNGTRLTVT.

CDR3 residues: CASSLGTGLYEQYF. The DNA for the CDR3 is TGTGCCAGCAGCTTAGGGACAGGGCTTTACGAGCAGTACTTC. The chain is built from TRBV7-9 and TRBJ2-7; 8 nucleotides match TRBD1. The J segment lost 4 bases and the V segment lost 1 base, leaving 3 bases of the junction unmatched. This CDR3 comprises 14 residues. From germline, CDR1 is SEHNR and CDR2 FQNEAQ (reference sequence).

The chain uses TRBV5-1 and TRBJ2-5; a possible D gene is TRBD1 (6 bases). Germline V CDR1 and CDR2: SGHRS, YFSETQ. Trimming left V 4 bases short and J 4 bases short, with 17 bases between. This CDR3 has 15 residues. The CDR3 spells CASSNGQGMGETQYF. The CDR3 DNA reads as TGCGCCAGCAGCAACGGCCAGGGGATGGGAGAGACCCAGTACTTC. The variable domain in full, completed from reference TRBV5-1 and TRBJ2-5, reads KAGVTQTPRYLIKTRGQQVTLSCSPISGHRSVSWYQQTPGQGLQFLFEYFSETQRNKGNFPGRFSGRQFSNSRSEMNVSTLELGDSALYLCASSNGQGMGETQYFGPGTRLLVL.

This clone was seen a handful of times. The DNA of the CDR3 is TGCGCCAGCAGCCGCTCAGGGGGCACTGAAGCTTTCTTT. This translates into CASSRSGGTEAFF. The chain uses TRBV4-3 and TRBJ1-1, with 7 positions matching TRBD1. Germline trimming cut 4 bases from V and 4 bases from J; bases unmatched to any gene: 3. The CDR3 has 13 residues. Germline V gene sequence: CDR1 LGHNA, CDR2 YSLEER.

This chain uses TRBV6-6 with TRBJ2-1; 9 bases map to TRBD2. The CDR3 extends over 15 amino acids. Germline lookup yields CDR1 MNHNY and CDR2 SVGAGI (reference sequence). Trimming took 0 bases from V and 7 from J; bases not matched to a gene: 4. CDR3 sequence (DNA): TGTGCCAGCAGTTACTCGTGGCTAGCGGGGAATGAGCAGTTCTTC. Its protein product is CASSYSWLAGNEQFF.

The chain has TRBV5-1 and TRBJ2-3; D possibly corresponds to TRBD2 (5 bases). Trimming removed 0 bases at V and 6 bases at J, with 14 bases between. CDR3 length equals 15 residues. CDR1 is SGHRS, CDR2 YFSETQ, per germline. CDR3 in amino acids: CASSLAGGWEDTQYF. CDR3 coding DNA: TGCGCCAGCAGCTTGGCAGGAGGCTGGGAGGATACGCAGTATTTT. Variable domain in full (rest from reference TRBV5-1 and TRBJ2-3): KAGVTQTPRYLIKTRGQQVTLSCSPISGHRSVSWYQQTPGQGLQFLFEYFSETQRNKGNFPGRFSGRQFSNSRSEMNVSTLELGDSALYLCASSLAGGWEDTQYFGPGTRLTVL.

The rearrangement joins TRBV27 to TRBJ1-2; a weak D match, TRBD1 (6 bases). Trimming shortened V by 3 bases and J by 7 bases, and 9 bases separated the two germline ends. The CDR3 has 12 amino acids. Germline values: CDR1 MNHEY, CDR2 SMNVEV (reference sequence). CDR3 protein: CASSFRGGGYTF. The CDR3 DNA sequence: TGTGCCAGCAGTTTTAGGGGGGGTGGCTACACCTTC.